This T cell receptor beta chain originates from a study of blood T cell repertoires in COVID-19. Sequencing used immunoSEQ multiplex PCR; TCRdb keeps in-frame clones, though not all of them. The sample gives 140,000 or so clones, approximately 80% of which show up once; roughly 6.4% is in the top ten. This sequence originates from a woman between 40 and 50 years old who had recovered from COVID-19. The sequencing sample was made of PBMCs or T cells enriched from blood (not recorded which).

Here the CDR3 DNA reads TGTGCCAGCAGACCCCGAGGGGATATGACTAGCGGGCCCTACAATGAGCAGTTCTTC. It specifies CASRPRGDMTSGPYNEQFF. The chain couples TRBV2 to TRBJ2-1; the match to TRBD2 covers 10 bases. The CDR3 loop spans 19 amino acids. In germline, CDR1 is SNHLY, CDR2 FYNNEI. After removal of 6 bases from V and 2 bases from J, the junction contained 16 bases not matched to a gene.